Given below is one T cell receptor (beta chain) in context. The antigen remains unidentified. This specimen belongs to a study of shared clonotypes between healthy human individuals. CDR3 size: 12 residues. The V gene end was trimmed by 7 bases and the J gene end by 4 bases; junction bases not matched to a gene: 6. Germline loops: CDR1 GTSNPN, CDR2 SVGIG (reference sequence). The authors ran the assay at deep level. Under the authors' procedure: Junction-only sequences without quality scores were provided by ImmunoSEQ, so filtering was different. The method was immunoSEQ multiplex PCR; TCRdb's version includes in-frame clones alone and lacks a portion of them. V and J calls and clone size are given by that table; D and trimming were obtained from the DNA. This table has around 940,000 clones, 70% to 85% appearing once. Study results and caveats: Blood was the only sampled material, and tissue repertoires likely differ.

The material sequenced was memory CD4+ T cells sorted from blood. The subset is: CD45RA-negative fraction. This receptor was identified in a man aged 18 to 35 in good health. J is TRBJ1-2 and V is TRBV30; 7 nucleotides align to TRBD1. The CDR3 protein is CASRRGLYGYTF. The CDR3 region has the DNA TGTGCCTCGCGGAGGGGGCTCTATGGCTACACCTTC.